The clone carrying this T cell receptor beta chain came up once. No antigen is known for it. Clones were read by immunoSEQ multiplex PCR, and TCRdb kept only the in-frame ones, dropping some. Of about 100,000 clones listed, about nine tenths are singletons. These data are taken from a study of T cell responses to AZD1222 COVID-19 vaccine. Study-wide results and limits: Once two AZD1222 doses were given, Spike-specific TCR breadth and depth went up.

V lost 4 bases, J lost 12 bases, and 3 bases stayed unmatched. This CDR3 is 13 amino acids long. The chain couples TRBV12-3 or TRBV12-4 to TRBJ1-6; TRBD1 agrees at 10 bases. Specimen: peripheral blood, collected on day 0 of AZD1222 vaccination. The receptor was isolated from an adult in good health. The CDR3 spells CASSSGQGLPLHF. CDR3 bases: TGTGCCAGCAGTTCGGGACAGGGGTTACCCCTCCACTTT.